This TCR beta chain was identified during a study of blood T cell repertoires in COVID-19. Study information: Acute and convalescent COVID-19 specimens originated in the United States, Italy and Spain. PBMCs, B-cell-depleted T cells, or T cells were the source of the cDNA or gDNA that made up the material.

As originally analysed: Reference gene primer amplification gave estimated nucleated cell counts. The repertoire was sequenced with immunoSEQ multiplex PCR; TCRdb's copy has only in-frame clones and lacks some. V and J calls and clone size are copied from that table; D and trimming were computed from the DNA. The sample includes over 200,000 clones, about 87% seen only once; the top ten take 2.3%. After removal of 4 bases from V and 9 bases from J, the junction contained 7 bases not matched to a gene. The CDR3 is 13 amino acids. From germline, CDR1 is SGDLS and CDR2 YYNGEE. Sequencing used peripheral blood. This clonotype was obtained from a woman in her forties or fifties with acute or convalescent COVID-19. V and J are TRBV9 and TRBJ2-1; 7 positions match TRBD1. CDR3 sequence: CASSPSTGSEQFF. DNA of the CDR3: TGTGCCAGCAGCCCATCGACAGGGAGTGAGCAGTTCTTC.